Following are 11 T cell receptor beta chains from one sample sequenced in a study of T cells in Graves' hyperthyroidism and ophthalmopathy. RNA transcripts provided the source from which TCR beta CDR3 regions were amplified. Primed by the HTBI set, a first-round RT-PCR was run on the TCR CDR3. TCRdb used MiXCR to reprocess the multiplex PCR reads, holding one entry per CDR3 protein. The sample consists of about 560,000 distinct CDR3 sequences, approximately 15% of them appearing once. The specimen was blood. The receptors come from a woman aged 18 to 35 with Graves' hyperthyroidism.

The chain has TRBV28 and TRBJ2-1, with TRBD2 identical over 11 bases. Germline V gene sequence: CDR1 MDHEN, CDR2 SYDVKM. The CDR3 has 15 amino acids. The V segment lost 8 bases and the J segment 3 bases; nucleotides outside the gene matches: 6. CDR3 DNA sequence: TGTGCCAGCGCTCTAGCGGGAGGTAACTACAATGAGCAGTTCTTC. Translation: CASALAGGNYNEQFF.

This clonotype was found many times. The chain links TRBV2 to TRBJ2-7; 9 bases match TRBD2. This CDR3 spans 15 amino acids. Germline V CDR1 and CDR2: SNHLY, FYNNEI. V shed 6 bases and J 2 bases; nucleotides not matched to a gene: 8. The chain's CDR3 is CASRAQRGVAYEQYF. CDR3 bases: TGTGCCAGCAGGGCCCAGCGGGGGGTTGCCTACGAGCAGTACTTC.

In this sample, this clonotype turned up many times. V is TRBV5-1 and J is TRBJ2-3; D is unclear. The length of the CDR3 is 15 residues. Trimming left V 0 bases short and J 0 bases short, with 8 bases between. Germline V gene data show CDR1 as SGHRS and CDR2 as YFSETQ. DNA of the CDR3: TGCGCCAGCAGCTTGGTGCGGCCCAGCACAGATACGCAGTATTTT. Its protein is CASSLVRPSTDTQYF.

This clonotype was picked up many times. The chain joins TRBV5-1 to TRBJ1-5; maybe TRBD1 (5 bases). Germline-derived CDR1 and CDR2 are SGHRS and YFSETQ. The CDR3 runs to 14 residues. Between the trimmed V and J ends, which lost 1 base and 2 bases, there was a span of 7 bases. In DNA form, the CDR3 reads TGCGCCAGCAGCTTGCTGGGGGGCAATCAGCCCCAGCATTTT. Its protein product is CASSLLGGNQPQHF.

The rearrangement joins TRBV27 to TRBJ2-5; the match to TRBD2 covers 16 bases. This CDR3 region has 16 residues. With V trimmed by 7 bases and J by 5 bases, 7 bases remained unmatched. The V gene's germline CDR1 is MNHEY and CDR2 SMNVEV (reference sequence). CDR3 nucleotides: TGTGCCAGCATGGGACTAGCGGGGGGGTTTAGTGAGACCCAGTACTTC. Translation: CASMGLAGGFSETQYF.

This clonotype was seen more than once but under ten times. A read error is possible here, since a much larger clone lies one base away. The chain is built from TRBV20-1 and TRBJ1-1; tentative D call: TRBD1 (5 bases). Trimming shortened V by 0 bases and J by 5 bases, and 19 bases separated the two germline ends. The CDR3 loop spans 16 amino acids. CDR1 and CDR2 from the germline V gene are DFQATT and SNEGSKA (reference sequence). CDR3 amino acids: CSARELGGTGRTEAFF. The CDR3 DNA reads as TGCAGTGCTAGAGAGCTGGGTGGGACCGGGAGAACTGAAGCTTTCTTT.

This clonotype was detected many times. The rearrangement uses TRBV12-3 or TRBV12-4 and TRBJ2-1, with 16 nucleotides matching TRBD2. CDR3 size: 17 residues. V was pared by 3 bases and J by 8 bases, with 7 bases of the junction left unmatched. CDR3 residues: CASSLAGTSGGVDEQFF. Written as DNA, the CDR3 is TGTGCCAGCAGTTTGGCCGGGACTAGCGGGGGGGTGGATGAGCAGTTCTTC.

There are a few counts of this clonotype. The J gene is TRBJ1-5, the V gene TRBV2; TRBD1 might be the D (5 bases). CDR1 is SNHLY, CDR2 FYNNEI, per germline. The CDR3 length is 14 residues. Trimming took 6 bases from V and 5 from J, leaving 14 bases between them. DNA for the CDR3: TGTGCCAGCAGAGGGACCTTTGGGGATCAGCCCCAGCATTTT. It is translated as CASRGTFGDQPQHF.

V and J are TRBV7-9 and TRBJ1-3; D is ambiguous. V dropped 5 bases and J dropped 5 bases, with 13 bases sitting between them. Looked up from germline, CDR1 is SEHNR and CDR2 is FQNEAQ (reference sequence). The CDR3 contains 14 residues. The CDR3 sequence is CASSQREIRNTIYF. In DNA form, the CDR3 reads TGTGCCAGCAGCCAACGGGAGATTCGAAACACCATATATTTT.

This clonotype was counted a few times. The gene calls are TRBV9 and TRBJ2-1, with 11 nucleotides matching TRBD2. Germline CDR1 reads SGDLS; CDR2 reads YYNGEE. Trimming at V came to 0 bases and at J to 1 base, leaving 6 bases not matched to a gene. The CDR3 contains 18 residues. In DNA, the CDR3 is TGTGCCAGCAGCGTAGAGGAACTAGCGGGGGCGTCCTACAATGAGCAGTTCTTC. Residues: CASSVEELAGASYNEQFF.

This clonotype was counted only a few times. The chain couples TRBV19 to TRBJ2-7, with TRBD2 as a possible D gene (5 bases). Germline lookup yields CDR1 LNHDA and CDR2 SQIVND (reference sequence). Trimming took off 1 base at V and 0 bases at J, with 13 bases between the two ends. The CDR3 totals 16 residues. CDR3 coding DNA: TGTGCCAGTAGTATAGCAGCTAGCAGGAACTCCTACGAGCAGTACTTC. Translated, it gives CASSIAASRNSYEQYF.